The clone carrying this T cell receptor (beta chain) appeared a few times. Some clones are missing from TCRdb's copy, which holds only in-frame ones; the method was immunoSEQ multiplex PCR. The table records over 120,000 clones, 75% to 95% of them present only once. The data stem from a study of control samples from healthy donors and cancer patients. Germline V lookup: CDR1 SNHLY, CDR2 FYNNEI. V was trimmed by 1 base and J by 7 bases, leaving 8 bases between them. CDR3 length: 14 residues. The V gene is TRBV2, the J gene TRBJ1-6; possible D gene TRBD1, 6 bases. The specimen was blood. This receptor was taken from a man aged 30 to 45 in good health. The CDR3 sequence is CASSEVQGNSPLHF. In nucleotides, the CDR3 is TGTGCCAGCAGTGAAGTACAGGGCAATTCACCCCTCCACTTT.